This is a list of T cell receptor beta chains from one sample in a study of siplizumab effects on memory and regulatory T cells. The repertoire was sequenced with immunoSEQ multiplex PCR; TCRdb's copy has only in-frame clones and lacks some. The table shows around 110,000 clones, with approximately 94% occurring only once. Source material: non-Treg CD4+ T cells sorted from blood. The receptors stem from a human donor in good health. The CDR3 runs from the conserved cysteine through the conserved F or W. Fields, in order: D gene, CDR3 length, J gene, clone size, V gene, CDR3 DNA, CDR3 protein. A D gene is named only where the DNA matches it firmly. Clone size is stated in some rows and not others, as once, few, many or a class when expanded.

. 13 TRBJ2-5 . TRBV19 TGTGCCAGTAGCATGGACAGTATCGAGACCCAGTACTTC CASSMDSIETQYF
TRBD2 15 TRBJ2-5 few TRBV6-6 TGTGCCAGCAGTGGAGGACTAGCGGGGGGAGAGACCCAGTACTTC CASSGGLAGGETQYF
. 14 TRBJ2-1 . TRBV10-1 TGCGCCAGCAGTGAGAGGAGGGATTCAGATGAGCAGTTCTTC CASSERRDSDEQFF
. 13 TRBJ1-4 . TRBV14 TGTGCCAGCAGCCAAGACTTGCGCAGCAACCCTGTATTT CASSQDLRSNPVF
TRBD1 14 TRBJ2-3 once TRBV7-9 TGTGCCAGCGGATGGACAGGGCAAGTAGATACGCAGTATTTT CASGWTGQVDTQYF
TRBD2 15 TRBJ2-7 . TRBV23-1 TGCGCCAGCAGTTCGTCGAGGGAGGGGACCTACGAGCAGTACTTC CASSSSREGTYEQYF
TRBD2 15 TRBJ2-1 . TRBV2 TGTGCCAGCAGCGGACGTAGCGGGGGGGCGGTTGAGCAGTTCTTC CASSGRSGGAVEQFF
TRBD1 13 TRBJ2-1 . TRBV6-5 TGTGCCAGCAGGGCGACAGGGGGAAATGAGCAGTTCTTC CASRATGGNEQFF
TRBD1 17 TRBJ1-1 . TRBV5-1 TGCGCCAGCAGCTTAACGGGGAGTGGGGACAGGGTGACTGAAGCTTTCTTT CASSLTGSGDRVTEAFF
TRBD1 14 TRBJ1-4 . TRBV5-1 TGCGCCAGCAGCCTCGACAGGGCGGATGAAAAACTGTTTTTT CASSLDRADEKLFF
TRBD1 14 TRBJ2-7 . TRBV6-5 TGTGCCAGCAGTCCCCGACAGGGCTCCTACGAGCAGTACTTC CASSPRQGSYEQYF
. 14 TRBJ2-5 . TRBV4-2 TGTGCCAGCAGCCAATCGGACTTACAAGAGACCCAGTACTTC CASSQSDLQETQYF
TRBD2 15 TRBJ2-1 . TRBV7-3 TGTGCCAGCAGCTCCGGACTAGCGGGAGAGGATGAGCAGTTCTTC CASSSGLAGEDEQFF
TRBD1 12 TRBJ2-7 . TRBV29-1 TGCAGCGTTAAACAGGGGTGGTACGAGCAGTACTTC CSVKQGWYEQYF
. 15 TRBJ1-2 . TRBV7-8 TGTGCCAGCAGCGCACTAGGGCCCGGCGGTGGTGGCTACACCTTC CASSALGPGGGGYTF
. 13 TRBJ2-1 . TRBV2 TGTGCCAGCACCCGGGGATCCTACAATGAGCAGTTCTTC CASTRGSYNEQFF
TRBD1 12 TRBJ1-1 . TRBV6-5 TGTGCCAGCAGCCGGACAGGCACTGAAGCTTTCTTT CASSRTGTEAFF
TRBD1 15 TRBJ1-2 . TRBV4-1 TGCGCCAGCAGCCAAGGACAGGGGGGCAACTATGGCTACACCTTC CASSQGQGGNYGYTF
. 12 TRBJ2-1 . TRBV12-5 TGTGCTAGTGGTCCCACAGGTACTGAGCAGTTCTTC CASGPTGTEQFF
. 14 TRBJ2-7 . TRBV7-9 TGTGCCAGCAGCCTTTGGCCAGGATCCTACGAGCAGTACTTC CASSLWPGSYEQYF
. 15 TRBJ2-7 . TRBV7-9 TGTGCCAGCAGCTTAGCCTCGGGGGCTATAGGCGAGCAGTACTTC CASSLASGAIGEQYF
TRBD2 14 TRBJ2-7 . TRBV18 TGTGCCAGCTCTCGGACTAGCGGGGGGCGGGAGCAGTACTTC CASSRTSGGREQYF
TRBD1 14 TRBJ2-7 . TRBV6-5 TGTGCCAGCAGTTACAGGACAGGGGTTTACGAGCAGTACTTC CASSYRTGVYEQYF
TRBD1 16 TRBJ1-6 . TRBV2 TGTGCCAGCAGTGATCGATGGGGACAGGGTAATTCACCCCTCCACTTT CASSDRWGQGNSPLHF
. 18 TRBJ2-1 . TRBV30 TGTGCCTGGAGTGTGTGGTTGAAGGCGGTCATCTTATCGTCCTGGCAGTTCTTC CAWSVWLKAVILSSWQFF
TRBD1 15 TRBJ1-3 few TRBV11-2 TGTGCCAGCAGCCGGACAGGGACCTCTGGAAACACCATATATTTT CASSRTGTSGNTIYF
. 16 TRBJ2-2 . TRBV7-6 TGTGCCAGCAGCTTAGGAGGCGGTAGCACCACCGGGGAGCTGTTTTTT CASSLGGGSTTGELFF
. 12 TRBJ2-7 . TRBV5-6 TGTGCCAGCAGCATACCCAAGGGCGAGCAGTACTTC CASSIPKGEQYF
TRBD1 18 TRBJ2-2 . TRBV5-1 TGCGCCAGCAGCTCCAGGGAGGGACAGGGGCGCTACACCGGGGAGCTGTTTTTT CASSSREGQGRYTGELFF
. 15 TRBJ2-5 once TRBV18 TGTGCCAGCTCACCACCGGCACGGTCTAGGGAGACCCAGTACTTC CASSPPARSRETQYF
. 15 TRBJ1-1 . TRBV4-1 TGCGCCAGCAGCCTTCTACCGGGACAGAACACTGAAGCTTTCTTT CASSLLPGQNTEAFF
. 14 TRBJ1-4 . TRBV7-8 TGTGCCAGCAGGCGGATGGGTGGAGATGAAAAACTGTTTTTT CASRRMGGDEKLFF
TRBD1 13 TRBJ2-7 . TRBV6-5 TGTGCCAGCAGAAGTAGACAGGGCTTGGTGCAGTACTTC CASRSRQGLVQYF
. 18 TRBJ1-3 once TRBV6-1 TGTGCCAGCAGTGAACCCCCGACTACGTACGTCTCTGGAAACACCATATATTTT CASSEPPTTYVSGNTIYF
. 15 TRBJ2-1 . TRBV7-9 TGTGCCAGCAGCTCGACGTCGGGTTCCTACAATGAGCAGTTCTTC CASSSTSGSYNEQFF
. 15 TRBJ2-7 . TRBV5-4 TGTGCCAGCAGCCCACAAGGGGGAAGGTCCTACGAGCAGTACTTC CASSPQGGRSYEQYF
TRBD1 14 TRBJ2-7 . TRBV5-1 TGCGCCAGCAGCCCGACAGGGGTCTCCTACGAGCAGTACTTC CASSPTGVSYEQYF
. 13 TRBJ2-7 . TRBV5-1 TGCGCCAGCAGCGACGGACAGACCTACGAGCAGTACTTC CASSDGQTYEQYF
TRBD1 16 TRBJ2-2 . TRBV7-3 TGTGCCAGCAGATTGGGCGGGACAGGTCCCACCGGGGAGCTGTTTTTT CASRLGGTGPTGELFF
. 13 TRBJ2-7 . TRBV7-9 TGTGCCAGCAGCTACACCGGAGCCTACGAGCAGTACTTC CASSYTGAYEQYF
. 12 TRBJ2-2 . TRBV27 TGTGCCAGCAGTTTATCGGCTGGGGAGCTGTTTTTT CASSLSAGELFF